Presented here are 29 T cell receptor beta chains from one specimen sequenced in a study of blood T cell repertoires in COVID-19. Repertoires were generated with immunoSEQ multiplex PCR, while TCRdb's copy carries only in-frame clones and drops some. The sample lists 200,000 to 300,000 clones; more than 85% were seen once. The sample consisted of peripheral blood. Source of these receptors: a woman aged 60-75 years with COVID-19, enrolled during active disease.

The rearrangement joins TRBV6-6 to TRBJ2-7; D is perhaps TRBD1 (6 bases). V lost 6 bases to trimming and J lost 4 bases, with 19 bases between them. Germline loops: CDR1 MNHNY, CDR2 SVGAGI (reference sequence). The CDR3 length is 15 residues. The DNA of the CDR3 is TGTGCCAGCAGGGGGGTTAATTTACAGGGATACGAGCAGTACTTC. This translates into CASRGVNLQGYEQYF.

The chain combines TRBV19 with TRBJ2-3, with a possible D match to TRBD1 (5 bases). Germline V gene lookup returns CDR1 LNHDA and CDR2 SQIVND (reference sequence). The CDR3 has 16 residues. Deletions cut 5 bases from V and 0 bases from J, with 15 bases between. The DNA for the CDR3 is TGTGCCAGTAGTTCCGGTAGGGGCACTAGCACAGATACGCAGTATTTT. As protein: CASSSGRGTSTDTQYF.

The sample holds one count of this clone. V usage is TRBV4-1 and J usage is TRBJ1-1, with TRBD1 matching 7 bases. The CDR3 length is 13 residues. J gave up 6 bases and V 3 bases, and 4 bases lay outside the gene matches. Germline CDR1 MGHRA, CDR2 YSYEKL. The chain's CDR3 is CASSHGQVPEAFF. Here the CDR3 DNA reads TGCGCCAGCAGCCACGGACAGGTCCCTGAAGCTTTCTTT.

The V gene is TRBV7-9, the J gene TRBJ2-7; the D gene is possibly TRBD1 (6 bases). This CDR3 is built from 14 residues. Per germline, CDR1 SEHNR and CDR2 FQNEAQ (reference sequence). Trimming cost V 4 bases and J 3 bases, with 13 bases left between them. The CDR3 protein is CASSSRQDFYEQYF. The CDR3 nucleotides are TGTGCCAGCAGCTCTCGACAGGATTTCTACGAGCAGTACTTC.

The CDR3 loop is CASSDRLTSFKSQYF. CDR3 DNA sequence: TGTGCCAGCAGTGACAGGTTAACAAGCTTCAAGTCCCAGTACTTC. The genes are TRBV2 and TRBJ2-5; D uncertain. Germline CDR1 is SNHLY and CDR2 is FYNNEI. V was trimmed by 3 bases and J by 9 bases, leaving 20 bases between them. There are 15 residues in the CDR3. Filled out from reference TRBV2 and TRBJ2-5, the complete variable domain reads EPEVTQTPSHQVTQMGQEVILRCVPISNHLYFYWYRQILGQKVEFLVSFYNNEISEKSEIFDDQFSVERPDGSNFTLKIRSTKLEDSAMYFCASSDRLTSFKSQYFGPGTRLLVL.

This clone showed up just once. The V and J genes are TRBV28 and TRBJ2-2, with D unclear. The CDR3 runs to 15 residues. V gave up 3 bases and J gave up 7 bases, with 15 bases separating them. Germline V gene data show CDR1 as MDHEN and CDR2 as SYDVKM. CDR3 bases: TGTGCCAGCAGTTTTGTGGGTACTACGGGCGGGGAGCTGTTTTTT. Translation gives CASSFVGTTGGELFF. The full variable domain, rest sourced from reference TRBV28 and TRBJ2-2, is DVKVTQSSRYLVKRTGEKVFLECVQDMDHENMFWYRQDPGLGLRLIYFSYDVKMKEKGDIPEGYSVSREKKERFSLILESASTNQTSMYLCASSFVGTTGGELFFGEGSRLTVL.

The table lists this clone with a few counts. This chain uses TRBV11-2 with TRBJ2-7; 12 nucleotides agree with TRBD2. This CDR3 comprises 16 residues. J was trimmed by 3 bases and V by 1 base; bases with no gene match: 4. CDR1 is SGHAT and CDR2 is FQNNGV in the germline V gene. Written as DNA, the CDR3 is TGTGCCAGCAGCTTAGTTGGACTAGCGGGACTCTACGAGCAGTACTTC. Translating gives CASSLVGLAGLYEQYF.

This clone was detected once. The chain combines TRBV30 with TRBJ2-3; 9 nucleotides line up with TRBD1. V shed 3 bases, J shed 2 bases, and the junction held 6 bases outside the gene matches. The CDR3 is 15 amino acids. Germline V gene lookup returns CDR1 GTSNPN and CDR2 SVGIG (reference sequence). The CDR3 DNA reads TGTGCCTGGAGCCTCCGGGACAGGGTCACAGATACGCAGTATTTT. Encoded protein: CAWSLRDRVTDTQYF.

The chain employs TRBV5-6 and TRBJ2-3, with a possible D match to TRBD2 (6 bases). CDR1 and CDR2 from the germline V gene are SGHDT and YYEEEE. This CDR3 region has 16 residues. The germline V and J ends were trimmed by 4 bases and 1 base, with 16 bases remaining between them. CDR3 region: CASSPDGGVGTDTQYF. For the CDR3, the DNA is TGTGCCAGCAGCCCGGATGGAGGGGTGGGCACAGATACGCAGTATTTT. Drawing the rest from reference TRBV5-6 and TRBJ2-3, the complete variable domain is DAGVTQSPTHLIKTRGQQVTLRCSPKSGHDTVSWYQQALGQGPQFIFQYYEEEERQRGNFPDRFSGHQFPNYSSELNVNALLLGDSALYLCASSPDGGVGTDTQYFGPGTRLTVL.

CDR3 nucleotides: TGTGCCAGCAGCCAAGATCTTCCGGGCTCCTACAATGAGCAGTTCTTC. It specifies CASSQDLPGSYNEQFF. The chain has TRBV4-2 and TRBJ2-1; D call uncertain. Germline CDR1 LGHNA, CDR2 YNFKEQ. The CDR3 loop spans 16 amino acids. Trimming stripped 0 bases from V and 0 bases from J, with 9 bases between.

With regard to this clone: Other DNA sequences in the sample encode the same CDR3. The CDR3 sequence is CASSPRTGGSYEQYF. CDR3 sequence (DNA): TGCGCCAGCAGCCCAAGGACAGGGGGCTCCTACGAGCAGTACTTC. This chain connects TRBV5-1 to TRBJ2-7, with 10 positions matching TRBD1. V lost 4 bases and J lost 0; bases outside the gene matches: 4. CDR1 and CDR2 (germline): SGHRS, YFSETQ. The CDR3 spans 15 residues.

The CDR3 here is CASSPGLFSSYEQYF. The DNA of the CDR3 is TGTGCCAGCAGCCCGGGACTTTTTAGCTCCTACGAGCAGTACTTC. The chain links TRBV7-9 to TRBJ2-7, with a weak D call TRBD2 (6 bases). V lost 5 bases to trimming and J lost 0 bases, with 14 bases between them. The CDR3 has 15 residues. CDR1 is SEHNR and CDR2 is FQNEAQ in the germline V gene (reference sequence).

This chain uses TRBV20-1 with TRBJ2-5; D gene ambiguous. The V end was cut by 3 bases, the J end by 1 base, with 6 bases between. CDR3 length: 12 residues. The V gene's germline CDR1 is DFQATT and CDR2 SNEGSKA (reference sequence). The DNA of the CDR3 is TGCAGTGCTAGTGTCAGCCAAGAGACCCAGTACTTC. Protein sequence: CSASVSQETQYF.

The chain combines TRBV10-3 with TRBJ2-1; 8 bases map to TRBD2. Germline lookup yields CDR1 ENHRY and CDR2 SYGVKD. The CDR3 length is 15 residues. Trimming cost V 5 bases and J 5 bases; bases outside gene matches: 8. This CDR3 is CAISTKREWDNEQFF. CDR3 DNA sequence: TGTGCCATCAGTACCAAGCGGGAGTGGGACAATGAGCAGTTCTTC.

The V call is TRBV28, the J call TRBJ1-4, with 7 bases lining up with TRBD1. Germline CDR1 reads MDHEN; CDR2 reads SYDVKM. This CDR3 has 17 residues. With V trimmed by 0 bases and J by 3 bases, 7 bases remained unmatched. DNA for the CDR3: TGTGCCAGCAGTTTATGGACTTCCGGGACAGCTAATGAAAAACTGTTTTTT. The encoded protein is CASSLWTSGTANEKLFF.

This rearrangement joins TRBV7-9 to TRBJ1-5; tentative D call: TRBD1 (5 bases). From germline, CDR1 is SEHNR and CDR2 FQNEAQ (reference sequence). This CDR3 is built from 16 residues. Trimming took off 1 base at V and 1 base at J, with 11 bases between the two ends. The CDR3 sequence: CASSLDSPGSNQPQHF. The DNA of the CDR3 is TGTGCCAGCAGCTTAGACAGCCCAGGGAGCAATCAGCCCCAGCATTTT.

The chain links TRBV20-1 to TRBJ2-1; D is perhaps TRBD2 (6 bases). The CDR3 is made up of 14 amino acids. Trimming removed 3 bases from V and 3 bases from J, with 12 bases in between. Per germline, CDR1 DFQATT and CDR2 SNEGSKA (reference sequence). This CDR3 reads CSASRDSYYNEQFF. The CDR3 nucleotides read TGCAGTGCTAGTCGGGACTCCTACTACAATGAGCAGTTCTTC.

Remarks on this clone: At the DNA level, this CDR3 is encoded by other sequences in the same sample as well. The gene calls are TRBV18 and TRBJ1-1; a weak D match, TRBD1 (5 bases). The ends were cut back, 4 bases at V and 3 bases at J, with 9 bases in the middle. This CDR3 comprises 13 residues. Germline CDR1 is KGHSH and CDR2 is LQKENI. CDR3 nucleotides: TGTGCCAGCTCACTTGACAGTTACACTGAAGCTTTCTTT. It encodes CASSLDSYTEAFF.

This chain links TRBV2 with TRBJ1-6; 7 bases fit TRBD1. The CDR3 consists of 13 residues. J lost 10 bases, V lost 6 bases, and 6 bases had no gene match. CDR1 and CDR2 (germline): SNHLY, FYNNEI. The CDR3 coding sequence is TGTGCCAGCAGGTCAGGGGGGCACTCACCCCTCCACTTT. This encodes CASRSGGHSPLHF.

The V and J genes are TRBV5-1 and TRBJ1-4; possibly TRBD1 for D (5 bases). Germline values: CDR1 SGHRS, CDR2 YFSETQ. This CDR3 spans 14 amino acids. Trimming took off 4 bases at V and 8 bases at J, with 15 bases between the two ends. The CDR3 bases are TGCGCCAGCAGCGATGGGGCTATAGGAGAAAAACTGTTTTTT. It is translated as CASSDGAIGEKLFF. Drawing the rest from reference TRBV5-1 and TRBJ1-4, the complete variable domain is KAGVTQTPRYLIKTRGQQVTLSCSPISGHRSVSWYQQTPGQGLQFLFEYFSETQRNKGNFPGRFSGRQFSNSRSEMNVSTLELGDSALYLCASSDGAIGEKLFFGSGTQLSVL.

The DNA of the CDR3 is TGTGCCAGTACCATCGGCGGGGGCCAGGGTGAGCAGTTCTTC. Amino acid sequence: CASTIGGGQGEQFF. This chain joins TRBV19 and TRBJ2-1; TRBD2 is a possible D gene (7 bases). V was cut by 7 bases and J by 9 bases, with 19 bases left in between. CDR3 length: 14 residues. Germline V gives CDR1 LNHDA, CDR2 SQIVND (reference sequence).

The V gene is TRBV24-1, the J gene TRBJ2-5, with 9 nucleotides matching TRBD1. This CDR3 region has 15 residues. Germline CDR1 and CDR2: KGHDR and SFDVKD. V trimming: 4 bases; J trimming: 4 bases; junction bases outside the gene matches: 6. Here the CDR3 DNA reads TGTGCCACCAGTGACCAGGGACAGGGATCAGAGACCCAGTACTTC. Its protein is CATSDQGQGSETQYF.

This chain uses TRBV28 with TRBJ1-5, with a tentative D call TRBD1 (6 bases). V lost 6 bases, J lost 5 bases, and 11 bases lay in between. The V gene's germline CDR1 is MDHEN and CDR2 SYDVKM. The CDR3 has 13 residues. CDR3 coding DNA: TGTGCCAGCAGGTCGGGACACTATCAGCCCCAGCATTTT. Its translation is CASRSGHYQPQHF. Drawing the rest from reference TRBV28 and TRBJ1-5, the complete variable domain is DVKVTQSSRYLVKRTGEKVFLECVQDMDHENMFWYRQDPGLGLRLIYFSYDVKMKEKGDIPEGYSVSREKKERFSLILESASTNQTSMYLCASRSGHYQPQHFGDGTRLSIL.

The rearrangement joins TRBV29-1 to TRBJ2-7; no clear D gene. The germline V gene encodes CDR1 SQVTM and CDR2 ANQGSEA. There are 15 residues in the CDR3. V was clipped by 0 bases and J by 0 bases, with 12 bases between them. The CDR3 protein is CSVEDWQPNSYEQYF. The CDR3 DNA sequence: TGCAGCGTTGAAGATTGGCAACCGAACTCCTACGAGCAGTACTTC.

The V gene is TRBV5-1, the J gene TRBJ2-2, with 9 nucleotides matching TRBD2. This CDR3 is built from 16 residues. The V gene end was trimmed by 0 bases and the J gene end by 4 bases; junction bases not matched to a gene: 4. Germline-derived CDR1 and CDR2 are SGHRS and YFSETQ. The CDR3 sequence: CASSLELAGFTGELFF. The CDR3 coding sequence is TGCGCCAGCAGCTTGGAGCTAGCGGGGTTCACCGGGGAGCTGTTTTTT.

As concerns this clone: Additional DNA sequences in this sample encode the identical CDR3. CDR3 protein: CASSLDRADQPQHF. CDR3 sequence (DNA): TGCGCCAGCAGCTTGGACAGGGCGGATCAGCCCCAGCATTTT. The chain combines TRBV5-1 with TRBJ1-5; tentative D call: TRBD1 (6 bases). The CDR3 runs 14 residues. CDR1 and CDR2 (germline): SGHRS, YFSETQ. The ends were cut back, 0 bases at V and 5 bases at J, with 9 bases in the middle. Complete variable domain (other parts from reference TRBV5-1 and TRBJ1-5): KAGVTQTPRYLIKTRGQQVTLSCSPISGHRSVSWYQQTPGQGLQFLFEYFSETQRNKGNFPGRFSGRQFSNSRSEMNVSTLELGDSALYLCASSLDRADQPQHFGDGTRLSIL.

This chain joins TRBV25-1 and TRBJ2-7; a possible D gene is TRBD2 (5 bases). Trimming shortened V by 4 bases and J by 0 bases, and 7 bases separated the two germline ends. CDR3 length: 13 residues. In germline, CDR1 is MGHDK, CDR2 SYGVNS. The CDR3 nucleotides read TGTGCCAGCAGTGCTCTAGCCTCCTACGAGCAGTACTTC. This gives the protein CASSALASYEQYF.

This clone was seen only a few times. V and J are TRBV10-1 and TRBJ2-1, with a weak D call TRBD2 (6 bases). The germline gives CDR1 WNHNN, CDR2 SYGVQD (reference sequence). The CDR3 covers 14 residues. Trimming cost V 0 bases and J 8 bases, with 11 bases left between them. DNA of the CDR3: TGCGCCAGCAGTGAGTCGCTAGCGTTCCATGAGCAGTTCTTC. As protein: CASSESLAFHEQFF.

The chain couples TRBV18 to TRBJ1-5; a possible D gene is TRBD1 (5 bases). The CDR3 length is 15 residues. The germline V and J ends were trimmed by 3 bases and 5 bases, with 14 bases remaining between them. Germline lookup yields CDR1 KGHSH and CDR2 LQKENI. The CDR3 here is CASSPSTDRYQPQHF. CDR3 nucleotide sequence: TGTGCCAGCTCACCTTCGACAGATCGATATCAGCCCCAGCATTTT.